These 21 T cell receptor beta chains were sequenced from one sample in a study of beta chain features in type 1 diabetes. Since all of the isolated RNA was reverse transcribed, expressed TCRB transcripts were what got sequenced. The table came from immunoSEQ multiplex PCR; TCRdb's copy has only in-frame clones and leaves some out. Of just over 600,000 clones listed, 15% to 17% are singletons. The sequencing input was naive CD4+ T cells from blood. The origin of the receptors is a man aged 18 to 29 in good health.

The V call is TRBV5-6, the J call TRBJ2-3; 8 nucleotides match TRBD2. The CDR3 sequence is 18 residues long. Germline V gives CDR1 SGHDT, CDR2 YYEEEE. With V trimmed by 1 base and J by 3 bases, 13 bases remained unmatched. The CDR3 region has the DNA TGTGCCAGCAGCTTGCCGGTGACCAGGACTAGCCCTACAGATACGCAGTATTTT. Its translation is CASSLPVTRTSPTDTQYF. Full variable domain (missing parts from reference TRBV5-6 and TRBJ2-3): DAGVTQSPTHLIKTRGQQVTLRCSPKSGHDTVSWYQQALGQGPQFIFQYYEEEERQRGNFPDRFSGHQFPNYSSELNVNALLLGDSALYLCASSLPVTRTSPTDTQYFGPGTRLTVL.

V gene TRBV29-1 combines with J gene TRBJ1-6; 10 positions match TRBD1. Per the germline V gene, CDR1 is SQVTM and CDR2 is ANQGSEA. The ends lost 8 bases at V and 7 bases at J; junction bases unmatched: 5. There are 13 residues in the CDR3. The CDR3 sequence is CSPRDRGNSPLHF. DNA for the CDR3: TGCAGCCCTAGGGACAGGGGAAATTCACCCCTCCACTTT.

The V call is TRBV29-1, the J call TRBJ1-2, with 10 bases aligning to TRBD1. Losses at the gene ends were 4 bases for V and 4 bases for J; bases not matched to a gene: 9. Germline CDR1 is SQVTM and CDR2 is ANQGSEA. The CDR3 has 15 amino acids. CDR3 DNA: TGCAGCGTTGCGACACCGGGACAGGGGAGCTATGGCTACACCTTC. This translates into CSVATPGQGSYGYTF.

CDR3 sequence reads: CAWRQGALYEKLFF. The DNA of the CDR3 is TGTGCCTGGAGACAGGGGGCCCTCTATGAAAAACTGTTTTTT. This chain uses TRBV30 with TRBJ1-4, with 9 bases fitting TRBD1. V shed 3 bases and J 6 bases; nucleotides not matched to a gene: 5. The CDR3 is 14 residues long. In germline, CDR1 is GTSNPN, CDR2 SVGIG (reference sequence).

The chain uses TRBV7-6 and TRBJ2-7, with 11 bases that match TRBD1. The V gene's germline CDR1 is SGHVS and CDR2 FNYEAQ. J gave up 2 bases and V 6 bases, and 6 bases lay outside the gene matches. This CDR3 spans 15 amino acids. In DNA, the CDR3 is TGTGCCAGCAGACGGACAGGGGGCCTGACCTACGAGCAGTACTTC. Its protein is CASRRTGGLTYEQYF.

On this clone: One end of the junction fails to match germline, which may point to a read error. CDR3 amino acids: CGSAGALVANVLTF. The CDR3 DNA sequence: TGCGGCAGTGCCGGGGCCCTGGTGGCCAACGTCCTGACTTTC. V gene TRBV28 combines with J gene TRBJ2-6; tentatively, D is TRBD1 or TRBD2 (5 bases each). The CDR3 runs 14 residues. Germline V gene sequence: CDR1 MDHEN, CDR2 SYDVKM.

This rearrangement joins TRBV4-1 to TRBJ2-3; D ambiguous. The V end was cut by 3 bases, the J end by 5 bases, with 12 bases between. Germline V gives CDR1 MGHRA, CDR2 YSYEKL. This CDR3 contains 14 residues. The CDR3, as DNA: TGCGCCAGCAGCCAGAGTCCTTCTGGAGATACGCAGTATTTT. The encoded protein is CASSQSPSGDTQYF.

The chain joins TRBV5-1 to TRBJ1-1, with 7 positions matching TRBD1. CDR3 length: 15 amino acids. Looked up from germline, CDR1 is SGHRS and CDR2 is YFSETQ. V shed 4 bases and J 0 bases; nucleotides not matched to a gene: 6. In DNA form, the CDR3 reads TGCGCCAGCAGCACTGGGGACAGTCTGAACACTGAAGCTTTCTTT. This translates into CASSTGDSLNTEAFF.

This clone has a handful of counts. The rearrangement uses TRBV5-1 and TRBJ1-2; D is unclear. Deletions cut 6 bases from V and 4 bases from J, with 13 bases between. The CDR3 has 13 residues. Germline CDR1 is SGHRS and CDR2 is YFSETQ. The CDR3 sequence: CASTQPGGYGYTF. CDR3 DNA: TGCGCCAGCACCCAGCCGGGAGGCTATGGCTACACCTTC.

In this sample, this clone turned up a few times. Sequence at one end of the junction differs from germline and may be a read error. This CDR3 is CAFSGRLAGVADTQYF. The CDR3 nucleotides read TGTGCCTTCAGTGGGAGGCTAGCGGGGGTGGCAGATACGCAGTATTTT. The chain combines TRBV10-3 with TRBJ2-3, with 10 bases identical to TRBD2. Looked up from germline, CDR1 is ENHRY and CDR2 is SYGVKD. This CDR3 has 16 amino acids.

The rearrangement uses TRBV5-1 and TRBJ1-3; tentatively, D is TRBD1 (6 bases). Germline CDR1 and CDR2: SGHRS and YFSETQ. V lost 0 bases and J lost 3, with 10 bases in between. The CDR3 consists of 15 residues. As DNA, the CDR3 is TGCGCCAGCAGCTTGGCCGGACAGATTGGAAACACCATATATTTT. This codes for CASSLAGQIGNTIYF.

V usage is TRBV7-9 and J usage is TRBJ1-1; 10 nucleotides agree with TRBD1. Trimming removed 8 bases from V and 4 bases from J; junction bases left unmatched: 7. Germline V gene lookup returns CDR1 SEHNR and CDR2 FQNEAQ (reference sequence). The CDR3 has 14 residues. The CDR3 region is CASFRDRGGTEAFF. The CDR3, as DNA: TGTGCCAGCTTCCGGGACAGGGGAGGCACTGAAGCTTTCTTT.

This chain connects TRBV11-2 to TRBJ2-4; D may match TRBD1 or TRBD2 (5 bases each). V gave up 3 bases and J gave up 9 bases, with 18 bases separating them. Per the germline V gene, CDR1 is SGHAT and CDR2 is FQNNGV. The CDR3 extends over 15 amino acids. The CDR3 DNA is TGTGCCAGCAGCTTGAGGGACGGTGGTTTCCTCATTCAGTACTTC. Encoded protein: CASSLRDGGFLIQYF.

This clone was counted a few times. The V gene is TRBV2, the J gene TRBJ2-7, with 8 bases aligning to TRBD2. The V and J ends lost 2 bases and 1 base, in that order; junction bases with no gene match: 4. Germline V gene data show CDR1 as SNHLY and CDR2 as FYNNEI. The CDR3 runs to 15 residues. CDR3 residues: CASSEPLAGSYEQYF. The CDR3 coding sequence is TGTGCCAGCAGTGAACCCTTAGCGGGGTCCTACGAGCAGTACTTC.

This clone was seen a handful of times. J is TRBJ1-1 and V is TRBV2, with D tentatively TRBD1 (6 bases). The CDR3 consists of 14 residues. CDR1 is SNHLY and CDR2 is FYNNEI in the germline V gene. V lost 7 bases and J 4 bases, leaving 16 bases between the germline ends. CDR3 residues: CASTVEGVLTEAFF. For the CDR3, the DNA is TGTGCCAGCACCGTTGAGGGGGTCCTCACTGAAGCTTTCTTT.

This clone occurred a few times. This rearrangement joins TRBV19 to TRBJ2-7; D tentatively fits TRBD1 or TRBD2 (5 bases each). Germline V gives CDR1 LNHDA, CDR2 SQIVND (reference sequence). This CDR3 spans 15 amino acids. Trimming pared 11 bases from V and 0 bases from J, leaving 20 bases between. The CDR3 sequence: CASLRDHQISYEQYF. DNA of the CDR3: TGTGCCTCCCTCCGGGACCACCAAATCTCCTACGAGCAGTACTTC.

Only a few counts were recorded for this clone. The chain employs TRBV4-2 and TRBJ2-1, with 14 bases fitting TRBD2. Per germline, CDR1 LGHNA and CDR2 YNFKEQ. The J segment lost 4 bases and the V segment lost 1 base, leaving 3 bases of the junction unmatched. The CDR3 is made up of 17 amino acids. CDR3 DNA: TGTGCCAGCAGCCAAGGGGGACTAGCGGGAGCTTACAATGAGCAGTTCTTC. Residues: CASSQGGLAGAYNEQFF.

This clone occurred a few times. The V and J genes are TRBV18 and TRBJ2-7; tentatively, D is TRBD1 (5 bases). This CDR3 has 12 amino acids. The ends were cut back, 4 bases at V and 2 bases at J, with 6 bases in the middle. CDR1 and CDR2 from the germline V gene are KGHSH and LQKENI. The CDR3 here is CASSRGAYEQYF. The CDR3 nucleotides read TGTGCCAGCTCACGGGGCGCCTACGAGCAGTACTTC.

The V gene is TRBV7-2, the J gene TRBJ2-5; weak D call: TRBD2 (5 bases). V shed 5 bases and J shed 5 bases, with 30 bases lying between them. The CDR3 sequence is 19 residues long. Per germline, CDR1 SGHTA and CDR2 FQGNSA. CDR3 sequence: CASSPRGQTGAEARETQYF. The DNA for the CDR3 is TGTGCCAGCAGCCCCCGAGGCCAAACGGGTGCGGAGGCACGGGAGACCCAGTACTTC.

The chain couples TRBV28 to TRBJ2-7; possible D gene TRBD1, 6 bases. The V gene lost 7 bases and the J gene lost 5 bases, with 21 bases spanning the gap. Germline V lookup: CDR1 MDHEN, CDR2 SYDVKM. The CDR3 loop spans 15 amino acids. The DNA of the CDR3 is TGTGCCAGCACTACATACAGGGTGGGCTCAGACGAGCAGTACTTC. Translated, it gives CASTTYRVGSDEQYF.

This clone turned up a few times. The chain recombines TRBV7-8 with TRBJ2-3; D is possibly TRBD1 or TRBD2 (5 bases each). The germline V and J ends were trimmed by 3 bases and 3 bases, with 13 bases remaining between them. Germline V gene lookup returns CDR1 SGHVS and CDR2 FQNEAQ. The CDR3 length is 15 residues. The CDR3 DNA reads as TGTGCCAGCAGCTTGATCCAGGGACGGACAGATACGCAGTATTTT. Its translation is CASSLIQGRTDTQYF.